A selection of T cell receptor beta chains follows, all from one sample in a study of T cells in Graves' hyperthyroidism and ophthalmopathy. TCRdb fed the multiplex PCR reads into MiXCR, producing one record per CDR3 protein. Found here are 640,000 or so distinct CDR3 sequences, approximately 15% of them singletons; the top ten hold approximately 6.4%. Source material: blood. Receptors were obtained from a woman between 18 and 29 years old with Graves' ophthalmopathy. Each CDR3 is given with its conserved first and last residue. D genes are given only for firm matches. Clone size is shown for a subset of rows, as once, few, many or a class of expanded clone.

V gene	D gene	clone size	J gene	CDR3 DNA	CDR3 protein
TRBV7-8	TRBD1	NA	TRBJ1-5	TGTGCCAGCAGCTTAGCGCGGACAGGGGCTTATAGCAATCAGCCCCAGCATTTT	CASSLARTGAYSNQPQHF
TRBV11-2	TRBD1	many	TRBJ1-1	TGTGCCAGCAGCTTAGACAGGGGGATGGGGACTGAAGCTTTCTTT	CASSLDRGMGTEAFF
TRBV28	NA	many	TRBJ2-2	TGTGCCAGCAGTTTCTCCACCGCGAACACCGGGGAGCTGTTTTTT	CASSFSTANTGELFF
TRBV12-5	NA	many	TRBJ2-7	TGTGCTAGTGGTTTGGGACAGGCGTACGAGCAGTACTTC	CASGLGQAYEQYF
TRBV9	NA	many	TRBJ1-2	TGTGCCAGCAGCTTGGGGGGTGACTATGGCTACACCTTC	CASSLGGDYGYTF
TRBV2	TRBD2	many	TRBJ2-7	TGTGCCAGCAGGGGACTAGCGGGGGTGGGGGAGCAGTACTTC	CASRGLAGVGEQYF
TRBV12-3/TRBV12-4	TRBD1	many	TRBJ2-7	TGTGCCAGCAGGGGTACGGGACAGGGATACGAGCAGTACTTC	CASRGTGQGYEQYF
TRBV27	TRBD2	NA	TRBJ2-5	TGTGCCAGCAGTTTAGGGGCAGGGACGGGGGAGGGAGAGACCCAGTACTTC	CASSLGAGTGEGETQYF
TRBV30	NA	few	TRBJ2-7	TGTGCCTGGTCTACCTTCCAACTCTCTCGGGCCGCCATAGAGCAGTACTTC	CAWSTFQLSRAAIEQYF
TRBV2	NA	many	TRBJ2-1	TGTGCCAGCAGCGGGGGTAGCTCCTACAATGAGCAGTTCTTC	CASSGGSSYNEQFF
TRBV6-5	TRBD2	NA	TRBJ2-2	TGTGCCAGCAGTTACTCCGGGACTAGCGGGACGAACACCGGGGAGCTGTTTTTT	CASSYSGTSGTNTGELFF
TRBV27	TRBD2	many	TRBJ2-7	TGTGCCAGCAGGGGAGAGGGGACTAGCTACTCCTACGAGCAGTACTTC	CASRGEGTSYSYEQYF
TRBV4-1	TRBD1	few	TRBJ2-7	TGCGCCAGCAGCCCCCGTGACAGGGGGCGCAACGAGCAGTACTTC	CASSPRDRGRNEQYF
TRBV6-5	NA	many	TRBJ2-7	TGTGCCAGCAGTTATCGCAGTTTCTACGAGCAGTACTTC	CASSYRSFYEQYF
TRBV19	NA	NA	TRBJ1-1	TGTGCCAGTAGTACCATCAGAGGGGGGTCGGTGAACACTGAAGCTTTCTTT	CASSTIRGGSVNTEAFF
TRBV20-1	TRBD2	many	TRBJ2-2	TGCAGTGCTAGTCCCTCGGGCGCGGGAGGTCCCACCGGGGAGCTGTTTTTT	CSASPSGAGGPTGELFF
TRBV30	NA	many	TRBJ2-3	TGTGCCTGGAGTGTACGGGGTAAAGATACGCAGTATTTT	CAWSVRGKDTQYF
TRBV7-3	NA	many	TRBJ2-3	TGTGCCAGCAGCCCGACCTCACAGGCAGATACGCAGTATTTT	CASSPTSQADTQYF
TRBV27	NA	many	TRBJ2-7	TGTGCCAGCAGTCCCATGACGGTATCCTACGAGCAGTACTTC	CASSPMTVSYEQYF
TRBV6-2/TRBV6-3	TRBD2	few	TRBJ2-5	TGTGCCAGCTCAGGTGGGACTAGCGGATATCAAGAGACCCAGTACTTC	CASSGGTSGYQETQYF
TRBV20-1	NA	many	TRBJ2-7	TGCAGTGCTAGAGATCTTGGGGGAATGCACGAGCAGTACTTC	CSARDLGGMHEQYF
TRBV12-3/TRBV12-4	TRBD1	many	TRBJ2-5	TGTGCCAGCAGAAGACAGGGATGGGAGACCCAGTACTTC	CASRRQGWETQYF
TRBV3-1	NA	many	TRBJ1-5	TGTGCCAGCAGCCAAGATACCGCTAGTCAGCCCCAGCATTTT	CASSQDTASQPQHF
TRBV19	NA	few	TRBJ1-5	TGTGCCAGTAGTATAGATCTTGGGTCGGGCAATCAGCCCCAGCATTTT	CASSIDLGSGNQPQHF
TRBV11-2	NA	NA	TRBJ1-4	TGTGCCAGCAGCTTAGGGGAGGGGAGATATGAAAAACTGTTTTTT	CASSLGEGRYEKLFF
TRBV12-3/TRBV12-4	NA	NA	TRBJ1-2	TGTGCCAGCAGTTACTTGGAGGGAGGCTACACCTTC	CASSYLEGGYTF
TRBV5-1	NA	few	TRBJ1-1	TGCGCCAGCAGCTTGGCCGGGGCTAAGAGGACTGAAGCTTTCTTT	CASSLAGAKRTEAFF
TRBV2	TRBD1	many	TRBJ1-3	TGTGCCAGCAGTTCCCGACAGGGGCCTGGAAACACCATATATTTT	CASSSRQGPGNTIYF
TRBV28	NA	many	TRBJ1-5	TGTGCCAGCCGGGAGGAGGGGGGAGGCAATCAGCCCCAGCATTTT	CASREEGGGNQPQHF
TRBV27	NA	few	TRBJ2-3	TGTGCCAGCAGTTTATATCGCGGGATAGGGACAGATACGCAGTATTTT	CASSLYRGIGTDTQYF
TRBV5-6	NA	NA	TRBJ1-1	TGTGCCAGCAGGAGCAGGGTGAACACTGAAGCTTTCTTT	CASRSRVNTEAFF
TRBV28	NA	many	TRBJ1-5	TGTGCCAGCACTAGGGGGTTTGGCAATCAGCCCCAGCATTTT	CASTRGFGNQPQHF
TRBV27	TRBD2	few	TRBJ2-2	TGTGCCAGCAGTTTATCGAGGGTAGCGGGAGGGTTAACCGGGGAGCTGTTTTTT	CASSLSRVAGGLTGELFF
TRBV3-1	NA	many	TRBJ2-7	TGTGCCAGCAGCCCCCTGTCTCCGGGATCGGGCGAGCAGTACTTC	CASSPLSPGSGEQYF
TRBV7-2	TRBD1	many	TRBJ1-1	TGTGCCAGCAGCCCCTCTCTCCCGGGACAGCACTCCATGAACACTGAAGCTTTCTTT	CASSPSLPGQHSMNTEAFF
TRBV18	NA	NA	TRBJ1-4	TGTGCCAGCTCACCACCGGGGCGTGCAACTAATGAAAAACTGTTTTTT	CASSPPGRATNEKLFF
TRBV29-1	NA	few	TRBJ2-2	TGCAGCGTTGTGCGGACTAACACCGGGGAGCTGTTTTTT	CSVVRTNTGELFF
TRBV28	NA	many	TRBJ1-5	TGTGCCAGCCGAGACAGCCTCAATCAGCCCCAGCATTTT	CASRDSLNQPQHF
TRBV19	TRBD1	NA	TRBJ2-7	TGTGCCAGTAGTACTTACTACGGACAGGTGGACGAGCAGTACTTC	CASSTYYGQVDEQYF
TRBV19	NA	few	TRBJ1-1	TGTGCCAGTAGTCCGCGTAGGGCGAACACTGAAGCTTTCTTT	CASSPRRANTEAFF
TRBV20-1	NA	many	TRBJ2-3	TGCAGTGCCACCCGGGACCCGAGCACAGATACGCAGTATTTT	CSATRDPSTDTQYF
TRBV20-1	TRBD2	many	TRBJ2-5	TGCAGTGCTAGCGCTTCTGGGACTAGTGGAGAGACCCAGTACTTC	CSASASGTSGETQYF
TRBV12-3/TRBV12-4	TRBD2	few	TRBJ2-1	TGTGCCAGCAGAGACGTTGGGACTAGAGTCTACAATGAGCAGTTCTTC	CASRDVGTRVYNEQFF
TRBV20-1	NA	many	TRBJ2-7	TGCAGTGCTAGAGATGGGTCGCGGTGGGGGGAGCAGTACTTC	CSARDGSRWGEQYF
TRBV2	TRBD2	many	TRBJ2-1	TGTGCCAGCAGAGAGACTAGCGGGCGGAGGAATGAGCAGTTCTTC	CASRETSGRRNEQFF
TRBV7-2	NA	NA	TRBJ2-5	TGTGCCAGCAGCCCTGGGCCCCCGGGACTCCAAGAGACCCAGTACTTC	CASSPGPPGLQETQYF
TRBV11-2	NA	many	TRBJ1-5	TGTGCCAGCAGCTTCCCTCAGCCCCAGCATTTT	CASSFPQPQHF
TRBV29-1	TRBD2	NA	TRBJ2-7	TGCAGCGTTGAAGGGAGGGCTAGCGGATACTCCTACGAGCAGTACTTC	CSVEGRASGYSYEQYF
TRBV2	NA	NA	TRBJ2-5	TGTGCCAGCAGTGTTCCTGGGGGGCAGACCCAGTACTTC	CASSVPGGQTQYF
TRBV6-1	TRBD1	many	TRBJ1-1	TGTGCCAGCAGTGAACAGGGGGCGCGGGGCACTGAAGCTTTCTTT	CASSEQGARGTEAFF
TRBV18	NA	NA	TRBJ2-2	TGTGCCAGCTCACCGGGTTGGAGGTCCGGGGAGCTGTTTTTT	CASSPGWRSGELFF
TRBV12-3/TRBV12-4	TRBD1	many	TRBJ2-6	TGTGCCAGCAGGGGACAGGGGGGAAACTCTGGGGCCAACGTCCTGACTTTC	CASRGQGGNSGANVLTF
TRBV18	TRBD2	few	TRBJ2-7	TGTGCCAGCTCACCTCCTCTCCTAGCGGGAGGCTCCTACGAGCAGTACTTC	CASSPPLLAGGSYEQYF
TRBV20-1	TRBD1	NA	TRBJ2-7	TGCAGTGCTAGAGAGACAGGGGTGGCCTACGAGCAGTACTTC	CSARETGVAYEQYF
TRBV14	TRBD2	NA	TRBJ2-1	TGTGCCAGCAGCCACGGACTAGCGGGAGGACGGGATGAGCAGTTCTTC	CASSHGLAGGRDEQFF
TRBV7-7	TRBD1	many	TRBJ2-5	TGTGCTAGCAGTTGGGACAGTGAAGAGACCCAGTACTTC	CASSWDSEETQYF
TRBV15	TRBD1	many	TRBJ2-1	TGTGCCACCAGCAGGAGTCTCCGGGACAGGGACCATGAGCAGTTCTTC	CATSRSLRDRDHEQFF
TRBV6-1	NA	few	TRBJ2-7	TGTGCCAGCAGTGAAGTAGCACCAGCCTACGAGCAGTACTTC	CASSEVAPAYEQYF
TRBV27	TRBD1	NA	TRBJ1-2	TGTGCCAGCAGCCCCGGGACAGGGTATTATGGGTATGGCTACACCTTC	CASSPGTGYYGYGYTF
TRBV5-1	TRBD2	many	TRBJ2-1	TGCGCCAGCAGAGGGACTAGCGGGGGACACAATGAGCAGTTCTTC	CASRGTSGGHNEQFF